This TCR beta chain was captured in a study of blood T cell repertoires in COVID-19. Study overall: Collection of acute and convalescent COVID-19 samples took place in the United States, Italy and Spain. T cells, B-cell-depleted T cells, or PBMCs supplied cDNA or gDNA.

The length of the CDR3 is 15 residues. Trimming at V came to 1 base and at J to 4 bases, leaving 4 bases not matched to a gene. Germline V gene lookup returns CDR1 LGHNA and CDR2 YSLEER. In the original processing: Scientists estimated how many nucleated cells there were by amplifying reference gene primers. Assay: immunoSEQ multiplex PCR; the TCRdb copy retains only in-frame clones and omits some. The V and J calls and the clone size are those of that table, but D and trimming were determined from the DNA. This table holds 340,000 or so clones, roughly 84% found once. The TCR was taken from a man over 45 with active or convalescent COVID-19. Input material: peripheral blood. V gene TRBV4-3 combines with J gene TRBJ1-2, with 9 bases identical to TRBD1. In nucleotides, the CDR3 is TGCGCCAGCAGCCAAGGACAGGGGGGCTTCTATGGCTACACCTTC. It specifies CASSQGQGGFYGYTF.